This TCR beta chain came from a study of blood T cells in healthy people across ages. Study observations and caveats: Unsorted PBMCs prevented conclusive naive versus antigen-experienced comparison. Age advanced and TCR beta diversity per million T cells fell, roughly linearly. The long-lived group displayed more naive CD4+ cells, plus higher diversity, than the aged donors did.

Each individual donor underwent a draw of roughly 10 milliliters of peripheral blood. This clonotype was seen only a few times. Its target is unknown. PCR was performed a second time for about 6 to 12 cycles using a sample-barcoded 5' primer and a J-beta primer mix. Via MiXCR, TCRdb re-called the 5' RACE reads, giving one row per CDR3 protein. The sample records more than 650,000 distinct CDR3 sequences, roughly 20% being singletons. Material: blood. The TCR comes from a man aged 65-85 years in good health.

CDR3 nucleotides: TGTGCCAGCAGCTTTGAAGGGACTAGCGGACAAGAGACCCAGTACTTC. This codes for CASSFEGTSGQETQYF. This rearrangement joins TRBV11-1 to TRBJ2-5, with 11 bases identical to TRBD2. CDR1 and CDR2 (germline): SGHAT, FQDESV (reference sequence). V lost 3 bases to trimming and J lost 2 bases; unmatched junction nucleotides: 5. This CDR3 has 16 amino acids. Drawing the rest from reference TRBV11-1 and TRBJ2-5, the complete variable domain is EAEVAQSPRYKITEKSQAVAFWCDPISGHATLYWYRQILGQGPELLVQFQDESVVDDSQLPKDRFSAERLKGVDSTLKIQPAELGDSAMYLCASSFEGTSGQETQYFGPGTRLLVL.